This T cell receptor beta chain was recorded in a study of regulatory T cells in long-lasting Graves disease. Study results and limitations: Rather than thyroid tissue, only peripheral blood underwent study.

This CDR3 has 15 residues. The V gene lost 0 bases and the J gene lost 4 bases, with 13 bases spanning the gap. The V gene's germline CDR1 is SGDLS and CDR2 YYNGEE. The time point was: newly diagnosed GD, antithyroid drugs for less than 3 months. Construction of the TCR library relied on RNA isolated from PBMCs. From each patient, around 9 milliliters of peripheral blood was drawn and collected into an EDTA anticoagulant tube. This clonotype was counted ten times or more. What it binds is not known. Arm-PCR with iRepertoire HTBI primers amplified the CDR3 regions for these TCR beta libraries. TCRdb re-derived calls from the multiplex PCR reads in MiXCR, one entry per CDR3 protein. The table lists 500,000 to 700,000 distinct CDR3 sequences, roughly 15% of them singletons. A further study also used this sample, focusing on T cells in Graves' hyperthyroidism and ophthalmopathy. This second study notes: Thyroid ultrasound, orbital computed tomography, clinical symptoms, and serum thyroxine and TRAb underpinned diagnoses. HTBI primers were used for first-round RT-PCR of the TCR CDR3.

The sample consisted of peripheral blood mononuclear cells (PBMCs), taken at new diagnosis, from a patient treated with antithyroid drugs. The rearrangement joins TRBV9 to TRBJ1-1, with D perhaps TRBD1 (5 bases). The source is a woman in her twenties or thirties with Graves disease. The CDR3 spells CASSVVEGLGTEAFF. CDR3 coding DNA: TGTGCCAGCAGCGTAGTGGAGGGGTTAGGCACTGAAGCTTTCTTT.